The clone carrying this TCR beta chain was detected only once. CDR3 length equals 16 residues. Per the germline V gene, CDR1 is SGHKS and CDR2 is YYEKEE (reference sequence). V was trimmed by 0 bases and J by 0 bases, leaving 7 bases between them. This specimen comes from a study of T cell changes during pregnancy in multiple sclerosis. TCRdb keeps only in-frame clones here, not all; method: immunoSEQ multiplex PCR. The sample consists of tens of thousands of clones, 92% of them appearing once. The chain joins TRBV5-5 to TRBJ2-6; D is unresolved. The material was peripheral blood, obtained in the first trimester of pregnancy. The origin of this receptor is a female donor with multiple sclerosis, enrolled in a pregnancy study. The CDR3 sequence is CASSLGWSSGANVLTF. The CDR3 bases are TGTGCCAGCAGCTTGGGTTGGAGCTCTGGGGCCAACGTCCTGACTTTC. Looking up the rest from reference TRBV5-5 and TRBJ2-6 gives the full variable domain: DAGVTQSPTHLIKTRGQQVTLRCSPISGHKSVSWYQQVLGQGPQFIFQYYEKEERGRGNFPDRFSARQFPNYSSELNVNALLLGDSALYLCASSLGWSSGANVLTFGAGSRLTVL.